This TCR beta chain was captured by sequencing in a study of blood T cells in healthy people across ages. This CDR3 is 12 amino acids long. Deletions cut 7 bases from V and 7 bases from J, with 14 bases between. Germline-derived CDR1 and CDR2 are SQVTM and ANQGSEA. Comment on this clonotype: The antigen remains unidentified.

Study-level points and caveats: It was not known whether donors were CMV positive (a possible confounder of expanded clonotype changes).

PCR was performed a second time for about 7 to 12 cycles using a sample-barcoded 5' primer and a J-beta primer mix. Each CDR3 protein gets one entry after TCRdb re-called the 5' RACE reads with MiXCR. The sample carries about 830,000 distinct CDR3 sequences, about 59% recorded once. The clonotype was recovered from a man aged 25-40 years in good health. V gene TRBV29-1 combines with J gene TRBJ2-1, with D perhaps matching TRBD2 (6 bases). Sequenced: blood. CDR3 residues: CSAVRGANEQFF. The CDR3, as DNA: TGCAGCGCCGTCCGCGGGGCAAATGAGCAGTTCTTC.